The 9 T cell receptor beta chains listed next were all sequenced from one sample in a study of blood T cell repertoires in COVID-19. Assay: immunoSEQ multiplex PCR; the TCRdb copy retains only in-frame clones and omits some. The sample holds approximately 130,000 clones, 88% seen once. The sample comprised peripheral blood. The receptors were gathered from a human donor in a cohort sampled during active COVID-19.

This chain joins TRBV5-1 and TRBJ2-5; TRBD2 might be the D (6 bases). Trimming removed 0 bases from V and 2 bases from J, with 20 bases in between. The CDR3 length is 18 residues. Looked up from germline, CDR1 is SGHRS and CDR2 is YFSETQ. The CDR3: CASSLGFSHRTTQETQYF. The DNA of the CDR3 is TGCGCCAGCAGCTTGGGTTTCTCCCACAGGACTACACAAGAGACCCAGTACTTC.

V usage is TRBV25-1 and J usage is TRBJ2-3, with D perhaps matching TRBD1 (6 bases). Trimming took off 6 bases at V and 7 bases at J, with 8 bases between the two ends. The germline V gene has CDR1 MGHDK and CDR2 SYGVNS. The CDR3 is 11 residues long. In DNA, the CDR3 is TGTGCCAGCAGGGGGGCGTATACGCAGTATTTT. This sequence encodes CASRGAYTQYF.

CDR3 DNA: TGTGCCGTCCCGAGGTTGGACAGGGTAACCGGGGAGCTGTTTTTT. Translating it yields CAVPRLDRVTGELFF. The V call is TRBV2, the J call TRBJ2-2; 8 nucleotides agree with TRBD1. The V and J ends lost 11 bases and 5 bases, in that order; junction bases with no gene match: 13. Germline assignment: CDR1 SNHLY and CDR2 FYNNEI. CDR3 size: 15 residues.

The chain is built from TRBV7-5 and TRBJ2-7; the tabulated D call, TRBD1, remains unverified against the DNA. TRBV7-5 represents a pseudogene. CDR3 size: 11 residues. The CDR3, as DNA: TGTGCCAGAAGCTTCTCGGACAGGACTCTCTTC. Its translation: CARSFSDRTLF.

The V and J genes are TRBV7-9 and TRBJ2-7; TRBD1 matches at 9 bases. Germline CDR1 is SEHNR and CDR2 is FQNEAQ (reference sequence). Trimming cost V 5 bases and J 3 bases; bases outside gene matches: 8. The CDR3 covers 15 residues. CDR3 sequence: CASSQGTGLGYEQYF. The CDR3 DNA reads TGTGCCAGCAGCCAAGGGACAGGGCTCGGCTACGAGCAGTACTTC.

The chain couples TRBV15 to TRBJ2-7; weak D call: TRBD2 (5 bases). V gave up 0 bases and J gave up 3 bases, with 9 bases separating them. This CDR3 is built from 14 residues. The germline CDR1 and CDR2 sequences are LNHNV and YYDKDF (reference sequence). This chain's CDR3 is CATSRDAGGYEQYF. The CDR3 DNA follows: TGTGCCACCAGCAGAGATGCCGGAGGCTACGAGCAGTACTTC.

This clone was observed a single time. V gene TRBV28 combines with J gene TRBJ1-4; D is ambiguous. Germline V gives CDR1 MDHEN, CDR2 SYDVKM. V gave up 6 bases and J gave up 1 base, with 18 bases separating them. This CDR3 has 17 residues. The CDR3 coding sequence is TGTGCCAGCAGAACCCCGGGAACCCTGTTAACTAATGAAAAACTGTTTTTT. It encodes CASRTPGTLLTNEKLFF.

The chain carries TRBV7-6 and TRBJ2-1; 10 bases map to TRBD2. Germline loops: CDR1 SGHVS, CDR2 FNYEAQ. This CDR3 contains 20 residues. V shed 0 bases, J shed 0 bases, and the junction held 11 bases outside the gene matches. CDR3 amino acids: CASSLALRTSGMSSYNEQFF. The CDR3 coding sequence is TGTGCCAGCAGCTTAGCGCTAAGGACTAGCGGCATGAGCTCCTACAATGAGCAGTTCTTC.

This sequence joins TRBV6-1 and TRBJ2-7, with D perhaps TRBD2 (5 bases). Germline CDR1 reads MNHNS; CDR2 reads SASEGT. The CDR3 extends over 13 amino acids. V was trimmed by 2 bases and J by 11 bases, leaving 16 bases between them. CDR3 DNA: TGTGCCAGCAGTGAAATTTGGACTGACGACAAGTACTTC. This translates into CASSEIWTDDKYF.